Sequencing of this TCR beta chain was carried out in a study of cytomegalovirus exposure and HLA in healthy donors (dated by TCRdb to 2016 to 2017). Broadly, across the study: According to a later analysis, one platform produced both the 120 validation repertoires and the roughly 650 repertoires of the first cohort. The study aimed to test whether signatures of past pathogen exposure could be identified by cataloging public T cell receptors. In addition to the first cohort of 500 to 850 subjects, a separate validation cohort of around 110 different subjects was used. To predict cytomegalovirus infection status, the study brought together high-throughput TCR immunosequencing, statistical association of individual TCRs with disease status, and machine learning.

The table lists this clone with a few counts. Its antigen is not yet known. Per-base qualities were not stored, and no clone one base away is much larger. Libraries were constructed by the immunoSEQ multiplex PCR assay. On the authors' methods: A statistical classification framework was developed to diagnose cytomegalovirus status using the catalog of TCR beta chain sequences. Held by TCRdb, this immuneACCESS table contains in-frame sequences only and omits some clones. Under half of the omission traces to an unresolved V gene where checked; the cause of the rest is unknown. The V and J calls and clone size were taken over from that table, and D and trimming were inferred from the DNA. The sample contains roughly 120,000 clones, roughly 93% of them found a single time. The ten largest make up less than 1.5% of the sample. The donors were included in the validation cohort of 120 subjects, a group kept apart from the roughly 700-subject first cohort.

Here is what the overall study found, with its caveats: In vitro tests confirmed that a few of the cytomegalovirus-associated TCR beta chains recognize cytomegalovirus antigens. In both the original and validation cohorts, the classifier was reported to diagnose cytomegalovirus status with high specificity and sensitivity. A later analysis had no HLA typing for the validation cohort, so co-occurrence there was scored across all 110 or so repertoires. According to the authors, the approach could potentially be generalized to other disease states and immunological phenotypes. Most TCR sequences were observed very rarely across donors, whereas some public TCRs were present in many individuals. In a later analysis, TCRs clustered in the first cohort were found to also tend to co-occur in the approximately 120 validation repertoires, with approximately 95% of cluster scores above 0. The study gave a list of about 160 TCR beta chains associated with cytomegalovirus.

As encoded in the germline V gene (reference sequence), CDR1 is GTSNPN while CDR2 is SVGIG. From cysteine to phenylalanine, the CDR3 is 16 amino acids long. Only the CDR3 DNA is retained, 48 bases long and in frame from the first base. V is cut by 2 bases and J by 1 base, and the space between the germline ends is 17 bases. Sequenced sample: PBMCs. Recombination joined TRBV30 with TRBJ1-1, with the D segment identity uncertain. The TCR originated in a woman younger than 35 in good health and CMV-seronegative. The CDR3 protein: CAWSSVPVRGNTEAFF. The sequenced DNA: TGTGCCTGGAGTTCTGTTCCCGTACGGGGGAACACTGAAGCTTTCTTT.